These 21 T cell receptor beta chains were all obtained from the same sample, sequenced in a study of blood T cells in healthy people across ages. A second 7 to 11 cycle PCR used barcoded and J-beta primers. TCRdb used MiXCR to reprocess the 5' RACE reads, holding one entry per CDR3 protein. This sample has approximately 880,000 distinct CDR3 sequences, with about 48% found just once. Input material: blood. Receptors originate from a man aged 30-40 years in good health.

This clonotype showed up just a few times. A much larger clonotype is one base distant, so this may be a read error. This rearrangement joins TRBV30 to TRBJ2-5; possibly TRBD1 or TRBD2 for D (5 bases each). The germline CDR1 and CDR2 sequences are GTSNPN and SVGIG (reference sequence). The CDR3 sequence is 13 residues long. V was shortened by 3 bases and J by 11 bases, with 19 bases between the two germline ends. Here the CDR3 DNA reads TGTGCCTGGAGCAACGGGGCCAACAATGAGCAGTACTTC. Its translation: CAWSNGANNEQYF.

This clonotype has just one count. V is TRBV24-1 and J is TRBJ2-3; D not resolved. Germline V gene data show CDR1 as KGHDR and CDR2 as SFDVKD. V lost 6 bases and J lost 4, with 10 bases in between. The CDR3 length is 13 residues. CDR3: CATSPADPDTQYF. In nucleotides, the CDR3 is TGTGCCACCAGTCCGGCGGACCCAGATACGCAGTATTTT.

The genes are TRBV7-2 and TRBJ1-2; D unresolved. Trimming cost V 0 bases and J 4 bases, with 6 bases left between them. The CDR3 extends over 13 amino acids. CDR1 and CDR2 from the germline V gene are SGHTA and FQGNSA. The CDR3 DNA reads as TGTGCCAGCAGCTTAGCAAGCATCTATGGCTACACCTTC. Translated: CASSLASIYGYTF. Drawing the rest from reference TRBV7-2 and TRBJ1-2, the complete variable domain is GAGVSQSPSNKVTEKGKDVELRCDPISGHTALYWYRQSLGQGLEFLIYFQGNSAPDKSGLPSDRFSAERTGGSVSTLTIQRTQQEDSAVYLCASSLASIYGYTFGSGTRLTVV.

This clonotype was recorded a few times. The V and J genes are TRBV7-2 and TRBJ2-5, with 7 bases identical to TRBD2. V was pared by 1 base and J by 5 bases, with 10 bases of the junction left unmatched. CDR3 length equals 16 residues. The V gene's germline CDR1 is SGHTA and CDR2 FQGNSA. The CDR3 sequence: CASSLGAGDYWETQYF. In DNA form, the CDR3 reads TGTGCCAGCAGCTTAGGGGCGGGGGATTACTGGGAGACCCAGTACTTC.

J is TRBJ2-4 and V is TRBV12-3 or TRBV12-4; the D call may be TRBD1 or TRBD2 (5 bases each). The V end was cut by 3 bases, the J end by 8 bases, with 20 bases between. This CDR3 has 16 amino acids. The CDR3 DNA reads as TGTGCCAGCAGTTTGGGTAGTGGACTTGGGGCTGACATTCAGTACTTC. This codes for CASSLGSGLGADIQYF.

The chain recombines TRBV3-1 with TRBJ2-7; D is unclear. The CDR3 has 12 residues. CDR1 is LGHDT, CDR2 YNNKEL, per germline (reference sequence). Trimming took off 1 base at V and 5 bases at J, with 6 bases between the two ends. This CDR3 is CASSQVFHEQYF. The CDR3 nucleotides are TGTGCCAGCAGCCAAGTCTTCCACGAGCAGTACTTC.

This clonotype was seen a handful of times. The V and J genes are TRBV9 and TRBJ2-7, with a possible D match to TRBD2 (7 bases). Trimming shortened V by 0 bases and J by 3 bases, and 10 bases separated the two germline ends. CDR3 length equals 14 residues. CDR1 and CDR2 from the germline V gene are SGDLS and YYNGEE. CDR3 amino acids: CASSVEGGNYEQYF. CDR3 sequence (DNA): TGTGCCAGCAGCGTAGAGGGGGGGAACTACGAGCAGTACTTC.

The chain links TRBV6-4 to TRBJ2-1; 16 nucleotides line up with TRBD2. The J segment lost 7 bases and the V segment lost 3 bases, leaving 0 bases of the junction unmatched. Germline-derived CDR1 and CDR2 are MRHNA and SNTAGT. The CDR3 totals 15 residues. CDR3 sequence (DNA): TGTGCCAGCAGTGAGGGACTAGCGGGGGGGAATGAGCAGTTCTTC. Translation gives CASSEGLAGGNEQFF.

This clonotype was recorded a few times. The V call is TRBV6-1, the J call TRBJ2-3; D unclear. This CDR3 has 11 amino acids. V was trimmed by 4 bases and J by 9 bases, leaving 8 bases between them. The germline gives CDR1 MNHNS, CDR2 SASEGT. The CDR3 DNA is TGTGCCAGCAGTGCCGAAAGAACGCAGTATTTT. Translated: CASSAERTQYF.

The chain uses TRBV29-1 and TRBJ2-1, with 12 bases fitting TRBD1. The germline V gene encodes CDR1 SQVTM and CDR2 ANQGSEA. This CDR3 contains 13 residues. Trimming removed 7 bases from V and 9 bases from J; junction bases left unmatched: 7. The CDR3 nucleotides are TGCAGCGCCGCCGGGACAGGGGGCGGTGAGCAGTTCTTC. Protein sequence: CSAAGTGGGEQFF.

The CDR3 DNA reads as TGTGCCAGCAGTTTACGGCAGGATTACTACGAGCAGTACTTC. This sequence encodes CASSLRQDYYEQYF. V gene TRBV28 combines with J gene TRBJ2-7; D unclear. This CDR3 region has 14 residues. Trimming removed 2 bases at V and 3 bases at J, with 11 bases between. Germline loops: CDR1 MDHEN, CDR2 SYDVKM.

V and J are TRBV6-5 and TRBJ2-7; weak D call: TRBD1 (6 bases). Germline CDR1 MNHEY, CDR2 SVGAGI. V was pared by 5 bases and J by 0 bases, with 17 bases between. This CDR3 comprises 16 residues. CDR3 region: CASSTLPGHSSYEQYF. CDR3 bases: TGTGCCAGCAGTACCCTACCGGGACACAGCTCCTACGAGCAGTACTTC.

The V gene is TRBV18, the J gene TRBJ2-2; 7 nucleotides align to TRBD2. Germline V lookup: CDR1 KGHSH, CDR2 LQKENI. The CDR3 contains 16 residues. The V gene end was trimmed by 3 bases and the J gene end by 0 bases; junction bases not matched to a gene: 4. This chain's CDR3 is CASSPNGGSNTGELFF. Written as DNA, the CDR3 is TGTGCCAGCTCACCCAACGGGGGGTCGAACACCGGGGAGCTGTTTTTT.

This clonotype was observed a handful of times. This chain connects TRBV9 to TRBJ1-1; 9 nucleotides match TRBD1. There are 14 residues in the CDR3. Germline CDR1 is SGDLS and CDR2 is YYNGEE. Germline trimming cut 4 bases from V and 3 bases from J; bases unmatched to any gene: 4. This CDR3 is CASSPTGGYTEAFF. CDR3 nucleotides: TGTGCCAGCAGCCCAACAGGGGGCTACACTGAAGCTTTCTTT.

Worth noting for this clonotype: A junction boundary mismatches the germline segment, possibly from a read error. This chain connects TRBV29-1 to TRBJ1-1; possible D gene TRBD1, 6 bases. The germline CDR1 and CDR2 sequences are SQVTM and ANQGSEA. This CDR3 is 12 amino acids long. CDR3: CGVETGVPEAFF. The CDR3 region has the DNA TGCGGCGTCGAGACAGGCGTCCCTGAAGCTTTCTTT.

This clonotype was seen a few times. The rearrangement links TRBV5-4 to TRBJ2-5, with 14 positions matching TRBD2. The DNA end is more similar to TRBJ2-7, so the J call may be wrong. The CDR3 has 18 amino acids. CDR1 and CDR2 from the germline V gene are SGHNT and YYREEE (reference sequence). The CDR3 region has the DNA TGTGCCAGCAGCCAAAGACTAGCGGGGGGGCTTTCGATTAGCGAGCAGTACTTC. This translates into CASSQRLAGGLSISEQYF.

The genes are TRBV7-9 and TRBJ2-7; D remains ambiguous. CDR1 and CDR2 (germline): SEHNR, FQNEAQ (reference sequence). This CDR3 is built from 13 residues. V was shortened by 5 bases and J by 10 bases, with 18 bases between the two germline ends. The CDR3 DNA is TGTGCCAGCAGCCCCCAGCATTCGGGCGAACAGTACTTC. It encodes CASSPQHSGEQYF.

The gene calls are TRBV6-1 and TRBJ1-1; D gene ambiguous. Germline loops: CDR1 MNHNS, CDR2 SASEGT. V shed 7 bases and J shed 5 bases, with 17 bases lying between them. The CDR3 covers 14 residues. This CDR3 reads CASTSSGLRTEAFF. In nucleotides, the CDR3 is TGTGCCAGCACCTCATCCGGTTTGAGAACTGAAGCTTTCTTT.

The chain recombines TRBV3-1 with TRBJ2-7, with D perhaps matching TRBD1 (5 bases). Trimming removed 0 bases from V and 6 bases from J, with 6 bases in between. This CDR3 contains 12 residues. Germline assignment: CDR1 LGHDT and CDR2 YNNKEL (reference sequence). Here the CDR3 reads CASSQDQGEQYF. As DNA, the CDR3 is TGTGCCAGCAGCCAAGACCAGGGCGAGCAGTACTTC.

The V and J genes are TRBV20-1 and TRBJ2-1; D might be TRBD2 (6 bases). The CDR3 consists of 14 residues. From germline, CDR1 is DFQATT and CDR2 SNEGSKA (reference sequence). V lost 2 bases to trimming and J lost 2 bases, with 10 bases between them. The CDR3 region has the DNA TGCAGTGCTAGACCGGGACTCACCTACAATGAGCAGTTCTTC. Its protein is CSARPGLTYNEQFF.

This rearrangement joins TRBV10-3 to TRBJ2-2; D is possibly TRBD1 (6 bases). The V end lost 8 bases, the J end lost 3 bases, and 16 bases lay between the germline ends. CDR3 length: 15 amino acids. Germline loops: CDR1 ENHRY, CDR2 SYGVKD. CDR3 region: CAIPTGTLDTGELFF. In nucleotides, the CDR3 is TGTGCCATCCCTACCGGGACACTAGACACCGGGGAGCTGTTTTTT.